This TCR beta chain was profiled in a study of T cells in Graves' hyperthyroidism and ophthalmopathy. Amplified regions were TCR beta CDR3 sequences from RNA transcripts. An initial round of RT-PCR targeting the TCR CDR3 relied on the HTBI primer set. TCRdb re-called the multiplex PCR reads through MiXCR, storing one row per CDR3 protein. The sample has a few hundred thousand distinct CDR3 sequences, 15% to 20% seen once. General study points: Model-based prediction identified ophthalmopathy a median 6.5 months prior to its onset.

Patients were excluded for uncontrolled infection, other autoimmune disease, pregnancy or lactation. The length of the CDR3 is 14 residues. CDR1 and CDR2 (germline): SGHAT, FQNNGV. The germline V and J ends were trimmed by 0 bases and 2 bases, with 6 bases remaining between them. This clonotype was counted many times. No antigen is known for it. This chain links TRBV11-2 with TRBJ2-3; D unresolved. Sequenced input: blood. This sequence originates from a woman aged 40 to 50 with Graves' ophthalmopathy. The CDR3 protein is CASSLDHFTDTQYF. The CDR3 DNA is TGTGCCAGCAGCTTAGATCATTTCACAGATACGCAGTATTTT.